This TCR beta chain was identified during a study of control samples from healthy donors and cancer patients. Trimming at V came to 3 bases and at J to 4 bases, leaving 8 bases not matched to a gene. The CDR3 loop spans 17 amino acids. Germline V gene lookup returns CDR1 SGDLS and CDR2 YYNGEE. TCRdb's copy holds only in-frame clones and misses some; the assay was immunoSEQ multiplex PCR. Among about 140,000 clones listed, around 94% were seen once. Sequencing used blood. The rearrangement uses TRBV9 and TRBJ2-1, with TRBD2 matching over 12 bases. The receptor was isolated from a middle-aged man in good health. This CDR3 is CASSGLTGTSGYNEQFF. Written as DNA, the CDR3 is TGTGCCAGCAGCGGACTTACCGGGACTAGCGGGTACAATGAGCAGTTCTTC.